This TCR beta chain is from a study of blood T cell repertoires in COVID-19. Study-wide context: PBMCs, B-cell-depleted T cells, or T cells were the source of the cDNA or gDNA that made up the material.

Participants spanned ages about 18 to 90 years and resided in 24 US areas. Cohort 3 recovery required two negative PCRs, clearance, or symptom resolution. Source study methods: Nucleated cell number was recorded as an estimate derived from reference gene primer amplification. Sequencing used immunoSEQ multiplex PCR; TCRdb keeps in-frame clones, though not all of them. V, J and clone size were drawn from that table, and D and trimming were deduced from the DNA. This sample carries more than 400,000 clones, about nine tenths of them seen once, and the ten largest clones take 0.55% to 0.75%. The source is a man between 18 and 35 years old who had recovered from COVID-19. The sequenced sample was PBMCs or T cells enriched from blood (not recorded which).

CDR3 amino acids: CSVQGYYGYTF. In DNA form, the CDR3 reads TGCAGCGTTCAGGGGTATTATGGCTACACCTTC. This sequence joins TRBV29-1 and TRBJ1-2; possible D gene TRBD1, 6 bases. The germline V gene encodes CDR1 SQVTM and CDR2 ANQGSEA. Trimming left V 5 bases short and J 5 bases short, with 9 bases between. The CDR3 spans 11 residues.